This entry describes one T cell receptor (beta chain). Its antigen is undetermined. The authors amplified TCR beta CDR3 regions, and they did so from RNA transcripts for repertoire sequencing. The workflow started with a first-round RT-PCR run with HTBI primers and then moved on to a second-round multiplex PCR. TCRdb re-called the multiplex PCR reads through MiXCR, storing one row per CDR3 protein. Of some 520,000 distinct CDR3 sequences in the sample, around an eighth were seen once. The record originates from a study of Graves' ophthalmopathy and Graves' hyperthyroidism. Study-level results: Most clonotypes expanded in thyroid above 0.001 frequency were present in blood too.

The sample taken for sequencing was blood. The source of this sequence is a woman aged 25 to 45 with Graves' ophthalmopathy.

CDR3 protein: CASSRRQGIRQPQHF. CDR3 DNA: TGTGCCAGCAGCCGTAGACAGGGGATTAGGCAGCCCCAGCATTTT. The V and J genes are TRBV12-3 or TRBV12-4 and TRBJ1-5; 8 nucleotides align to TRBD1. This CDR3 has 15 residues. J was trimmed by 7 bases and V by 6 bases; bases with no gene match: 11.